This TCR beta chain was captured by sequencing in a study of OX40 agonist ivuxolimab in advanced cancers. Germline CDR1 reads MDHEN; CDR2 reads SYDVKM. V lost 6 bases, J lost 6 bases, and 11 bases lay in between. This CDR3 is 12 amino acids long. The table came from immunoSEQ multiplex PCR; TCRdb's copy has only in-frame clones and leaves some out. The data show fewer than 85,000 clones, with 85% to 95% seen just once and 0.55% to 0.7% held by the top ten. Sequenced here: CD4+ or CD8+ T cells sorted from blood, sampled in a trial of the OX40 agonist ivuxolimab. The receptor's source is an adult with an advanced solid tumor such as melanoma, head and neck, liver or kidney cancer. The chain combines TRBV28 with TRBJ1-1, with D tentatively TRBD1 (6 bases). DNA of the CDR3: TGTGCCAGCAGCTCGGACAGAGCTGAAGCTTTCTTT. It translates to CASSSDRAEAFF.